The rows below give T cell receptor beta chains drawn from one sample of a study of blood T cell repertoires in COVID-19. Clones were sequenced by immunoSEQ multiplex PCR, and TCRdb holds only the in-frame ones, with some missing. The sample records approximately 300,000 clones, just under 90% being singletons. Sequencing used peripheral blood. Source of these receptors: a woman aged 25 to 39 with COVID-19, enrolled during active disease. CDR3s include the opening cysteine and the closing phenylalanine or tryptophan. Fields, in order: CDR3 length, V gene, D gene, J gene, clone size, CDR3 protein. The D gene is left open where the match is weak. Expanded clones get a size class; other rows say once, few or many, or leave the size out.

length: 15; V: TRBV6-4; D: -; J: TRBJ1-5; size: -; CDR3: CASISRGEGNQPQHF
length: 15; V: TRBV4-1; D: -; J: TRBJ1-5; size: -; CDR3: CASSQDAVSNQPQHF
length: 13; V: TRBV2; D: -; J: TRBJ1-4; size: -; CDR3: CASIRGREEKLFF
length: 13; V: TRBV12-3/TRBV12-4; D: -; J: TRBJ1-3; size: -; CDR3: CASSWDTRNTIYF
length: 13; V: TRBV19; D: -; J: TRBJ1-1; size: -; CDR3: CASSGTWQTEAFF
length: 14; V: TRBV11-3; D: -; J: TRBJ2-7; size: -; CDR3: CASSLNGGANEQYF
length: 13; V: TRBV5-6; D: -; J: TRBJ1-1; size: -; CDR3: CASSSRLHTEAFF
length: 17; V: TRBV24-1; D: TRBD1; J: TRBJ2-1; size: once; CDR3: CATSDPSTGEGYNEQFF
length: 13; V: TRBV3-1/TRBV3-2; D: -; J: TRBJ1-2; size: -; CDR3: CASSPARSDGYTF
length: 14; V: TRBV13; D: -; J: TRBJ2-3; size: -; CDR3: CASSPGSPTDTQYF
length: 13; V: TRBV12-3/TRBV12-4; D: -; J: TRBJ1-5; size: -; CDR3: CASSFLGTPPQHF
length: 16; V: TRBV13; D: TRBD2; J: TRBJ2-6; size: once; CDR3: CASSDLSGGRSNVLTF
length: 16; V: TRBV6-5; D: -; J: TRBJ2-5; size: -; CDR3: CASSYRLGGARETQYF
length: 15; V: TRBV6-5; D: TRBD1; J: TRBJ1-2; size: -; CDR3: CASSYAGQGAYGYTF
length: 16; V: TRBV4-3; D: -; J: TRBJ1-2; size: few; CDR3: CASSQGRGFTNYGYTF
length: 13; V: TRBV5-6; D: -; J: TRBJ2-2; size: -; CDR3: CASSPTRTGELFF
length: 13; V: TRBV6-5; D: -; J: TRBJ2-3; size: -; CDR3: CASRRDKTDTQYF
length: 15; V: TRBV5-4; D: -; J: TRBJ1-1; size: -; CDR3: CASSLGRGMNTEAFF
length: 15; V: TRBV9; D: -; J: TRBJ2-2; size: -; CDR3: CASSVSAGYTGELFF
length: 13; V: TRBV5-1; D: TRBD1; J: TRBJ2-5; size: -; CDR3: CASSLQGAETQYF
length: 18; V: TRBV15; D: TRBD2; J: TRBJ2-3; size: -; CDR3: CATSRGLAGGMNRDTQYF
length: 14; V: TRBV7-2; D: TRBD2; J: TRBJ2-1; size: -; CDR3: CASSRDYLRDEQFF
length: 16; V: TRBV28; D: -; J: TRBJ2-6; size: -; CDR3: CASSLYPGSGANVLTF
length: 12; V: TRBV11-3; D: -; J: TRBJ2-7; size: once; CDR3: CASSSQIYEQYF
length: 15; V: TRBV11-2; D: -; J: TRBJ1-1; size: few; CDR3: CASSLVQGMNTEAFF
length: 16; V: TRBV2; D: TRBD1; J: TRBJ1-5; size: -; CDR3: CASRDRGGPGNQPQHF
length: 13; V: TRBV18; D: -; J: TRBJ1-1; size: -; CDR3: CASSSSRNTEAFF
length: 15; V: TRBV2; D: -; J: TRBJ2-7; size: -; CDR3: CASTSSRGARNEQYF
length: 13; V: TRBV12-3/TRBV12-4; D: -; J: TRBJ2-5; size: -; CDR3: CASRQTGYETQYF
length: 14; V: TRBV3-1/TRBV3-2; D: -; J: TRBJ1-2; size: -; CDR3: CASSRASGAYGYTF
length: 16; V: TRBV21-1; D: -; J: TRBJ2-5; size: -; CDR3: CASSKVGYPGEETQYF
length: 15; V: TRBV7-2; D: -; J: TRBJ1-2; size: -; CDR3: CASSLDRPAWYGYTF
length: 20; V: TRBV2; D: TRBD1; J: TRBJ2-4; size: -; CDR3: CASSEALKHRGYGAKNIQYF
length: 12; V: TRBV24-1; D: -; J: TRBJ2-7; size: -; CDR3: CATSAGTPEQYF
length: 14; V: TRBV2; D: -; J: TRBJ1-5; size: -; CDR3: CASSALYSNQPQHF
length: 11; V: TRBV29-1; D: -; J: TRBJ2-2; size: -; CDR3: CSALITGELFF
length: 15; V: TRBV6-2/TRBV6-3; D: TRBD2; J: TRBJ2-5; size: -; CDR3: CASSYSASGVETQYF
length: 10; V: TRBV5-5; D: -; J: TRBJ1-2; size: -; CDR3: CASGVDGYTF
length: 9; V: TRBV23-1; D: -; J: TRBJ1-3; size: few; CDR3: CASQNTIYF
length: 14; V: TRBV6-2/TRBV6-3; D: -; J: TRBJ1-1; size: -; CDR3: CASSYAGVATEAFF
length: 13; V: TRBV28; D: -; J: TRBJ2-5; size: -; CDR3: CASSLTYQETQYF
length: 16; V: TRBV11-3; D: TRBD1; J: TRBJ1-2; size: -; CDR3: CASSLGTGVGPLGYTF
length: 14; V: TRBV7-9; D: TRBD1; J: TRBJ1-2; size: -; CDR3: CASSYSTGPNGYTF
length: 16; V: TRBV6-4; D: -; J: TRBJ1-3; size: -; CDR3: CASPPRDTRAGNTIYF
length: 14; V: TRBV18; D: TRBD1; J: TRBJ1-3; size: few; CDR3: CASSQQGARNTIYF
length: 16; V: TRBV5-1; D: TRBD2; J: TRBJ2-1; size: -; CDR3: CASSFHMGLAKNEQFF
length: 14; V: TRBV7-3; D: TRBD2; J: TRBJ2-1; size: -; CDR3: CASRPSGGAREQFF
length: 13; V: TRBV12-3/TRBV12-4; D: TRBD1; J: TRBJ1-1; size: -; CDR3: CASLRSGGAEAFF
length: 14; V: TRBV30; D: TRBD1; J: TRBJ2-5; size: -; CDR3: CASTRQGTMETQYF
length: 15; V: TRBV5-1; D: -; J: TRBJ2-3; size: -; CDR3: CASSALGGMTDTQYF